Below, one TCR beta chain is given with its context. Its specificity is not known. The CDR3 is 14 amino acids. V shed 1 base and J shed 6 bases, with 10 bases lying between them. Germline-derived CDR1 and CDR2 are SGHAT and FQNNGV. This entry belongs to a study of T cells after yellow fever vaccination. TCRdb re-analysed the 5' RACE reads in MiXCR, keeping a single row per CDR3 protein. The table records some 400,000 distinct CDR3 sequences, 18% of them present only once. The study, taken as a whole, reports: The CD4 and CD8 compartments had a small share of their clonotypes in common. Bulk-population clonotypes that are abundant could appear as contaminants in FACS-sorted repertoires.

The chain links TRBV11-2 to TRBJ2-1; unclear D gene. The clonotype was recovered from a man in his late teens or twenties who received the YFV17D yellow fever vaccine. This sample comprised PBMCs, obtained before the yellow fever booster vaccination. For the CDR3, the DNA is TGTGCCAGCAGCTTAGGGGGTAGGTTCAATGAGCAGTTCTTC. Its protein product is CASSLGGRFNEQFF.